In this sample, the clone carrying this T cell receptor beta chain turned up a few times. The data were obtained in a study of T cells after yellow fever vaccination. The CDR3 spans 15 residues. With 2 bases clipped from V and 5 bases from J, the junction kept 8 bases outside the gene matches. Germline CDR1 reads KGHSH; CDR2 reads LQKENI. TCRdb reprocessed the 5' RACE reads via MiXCR and lists one record per CDR3 protein. This sample yields roughly 190,000 distinct CDR3 sequences, of which about 11% are seen a single time; 35% to 40% belongs to the top ten. This sequence was found in a man aged 18 to 35 who received the YFV17D yellow fever vaccine. The rearrangement uses TRBV18 and TRBJ2-7, with 8 bases fitting TRBD1. This specimen was CD8+ T cells sorted from PBMCs, taken 15 days after the yellow fever booster vaccination. The chain's CDR3 is CASSPIRGPWDEQYF. CDR3 DNA: TGTGCCAGCTCACCAATCAGGGGGCCCTGGGACGAGCAGTACTTC.